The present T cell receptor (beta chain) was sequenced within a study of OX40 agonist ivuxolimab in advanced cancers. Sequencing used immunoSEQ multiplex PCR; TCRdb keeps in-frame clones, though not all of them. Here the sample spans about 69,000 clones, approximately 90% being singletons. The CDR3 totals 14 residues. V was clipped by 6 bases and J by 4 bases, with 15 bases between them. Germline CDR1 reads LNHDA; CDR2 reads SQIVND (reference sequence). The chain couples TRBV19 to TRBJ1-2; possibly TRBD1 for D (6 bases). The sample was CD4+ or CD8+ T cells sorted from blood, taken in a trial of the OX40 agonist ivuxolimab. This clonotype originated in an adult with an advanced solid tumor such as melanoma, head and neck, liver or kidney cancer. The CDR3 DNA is TGTGCCAGTAGAAGGGGGGACGGAATCTATGGCTACACCTTC. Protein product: CASRRGDGIYGYTF.